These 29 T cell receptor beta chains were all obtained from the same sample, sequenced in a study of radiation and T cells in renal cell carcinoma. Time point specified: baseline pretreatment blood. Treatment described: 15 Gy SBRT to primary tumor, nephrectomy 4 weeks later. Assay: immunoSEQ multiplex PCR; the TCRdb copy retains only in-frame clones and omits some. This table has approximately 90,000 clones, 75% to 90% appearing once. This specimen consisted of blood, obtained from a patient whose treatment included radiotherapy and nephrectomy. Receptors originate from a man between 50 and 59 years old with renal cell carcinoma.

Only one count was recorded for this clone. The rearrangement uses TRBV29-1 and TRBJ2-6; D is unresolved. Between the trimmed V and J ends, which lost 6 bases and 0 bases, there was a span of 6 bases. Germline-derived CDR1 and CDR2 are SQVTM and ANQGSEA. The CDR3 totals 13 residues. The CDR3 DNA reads TGCAGCGTAGTACTCTCTGGGGCCAACGTCCTGACTTTC. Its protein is CSVVLSGANVLTF.

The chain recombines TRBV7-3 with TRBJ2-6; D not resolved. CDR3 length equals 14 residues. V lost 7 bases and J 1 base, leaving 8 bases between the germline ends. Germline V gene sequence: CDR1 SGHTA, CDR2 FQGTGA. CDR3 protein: CASTARSGANVLTF. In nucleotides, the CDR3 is TGTGCCAGCACCGCCCGGTCTGGGGCCAACGTCCTGACTTTC.

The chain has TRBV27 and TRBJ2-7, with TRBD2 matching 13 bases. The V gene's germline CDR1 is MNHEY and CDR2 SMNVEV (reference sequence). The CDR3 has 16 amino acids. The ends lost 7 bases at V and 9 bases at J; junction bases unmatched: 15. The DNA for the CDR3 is TGTGCCAGCACCGGACTAGCGGGAGATTATTTTCGCGGGCAGTACTTC. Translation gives CASTGLAGDYFRGQYF.

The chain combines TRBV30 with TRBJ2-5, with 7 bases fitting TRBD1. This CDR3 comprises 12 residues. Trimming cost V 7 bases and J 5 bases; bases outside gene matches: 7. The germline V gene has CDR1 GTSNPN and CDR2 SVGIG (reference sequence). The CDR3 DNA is TGTGCCTACTACAGGGGTCGGGAGACCCAGTACTTC. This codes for CAYYRGRETQYF. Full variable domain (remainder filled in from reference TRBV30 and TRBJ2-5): SQTIHQWPATLVQPVGSPLSLECTVEGTSNPNLYWYRQAAGRGLQLLFYSVGIGQISSEVPQNLSASRPQDRQFILSSKKLLLSDSGFYLCAYYRGRETQYFGPGTRLLVL.

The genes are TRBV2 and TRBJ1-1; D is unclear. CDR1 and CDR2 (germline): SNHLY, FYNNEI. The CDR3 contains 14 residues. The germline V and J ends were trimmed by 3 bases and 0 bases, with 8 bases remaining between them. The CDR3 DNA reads TGTGCCAGCAGTGAGAGCCGGATGAACACTGAAGCTTTCTTT. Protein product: CASSESRMNTEAFF.

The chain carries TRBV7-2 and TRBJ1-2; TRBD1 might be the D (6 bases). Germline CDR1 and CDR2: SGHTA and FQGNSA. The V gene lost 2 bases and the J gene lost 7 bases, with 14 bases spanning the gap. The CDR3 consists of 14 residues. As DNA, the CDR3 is TGTGCCAGCAGCTTATTCGTAGGACAGTCTGGCTACACCTTC. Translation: CASSLFVGQSGYTF.

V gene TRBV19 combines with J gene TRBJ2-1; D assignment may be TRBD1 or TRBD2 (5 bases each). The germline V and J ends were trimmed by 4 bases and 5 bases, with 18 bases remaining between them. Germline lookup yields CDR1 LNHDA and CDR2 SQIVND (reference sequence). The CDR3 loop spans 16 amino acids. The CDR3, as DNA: TGTGCCAGTAGTAGGTTTGTGGGGGTCGGGGACAATGAGCAGTTCTTC. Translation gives CASSRFVGVGDNEQFF.

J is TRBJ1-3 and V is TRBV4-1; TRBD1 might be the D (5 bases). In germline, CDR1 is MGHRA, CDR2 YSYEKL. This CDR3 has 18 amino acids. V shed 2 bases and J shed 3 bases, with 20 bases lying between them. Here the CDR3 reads CASSQRVPGWISGNTIYF. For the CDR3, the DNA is TGCGCCAGCAGCCAAAGAGTGCCAGGGTGGATAAGTGGAAACACCATATATTTT.

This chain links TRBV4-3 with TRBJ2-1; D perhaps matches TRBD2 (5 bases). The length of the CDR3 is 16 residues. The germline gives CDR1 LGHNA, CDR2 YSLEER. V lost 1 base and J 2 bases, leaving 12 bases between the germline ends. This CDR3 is CASSQAGGSTYNEQFF. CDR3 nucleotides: TGCGCCAGCAGCCAAGCGGGCGGGTCCACCTACAATGAGCAGTTCTTC.

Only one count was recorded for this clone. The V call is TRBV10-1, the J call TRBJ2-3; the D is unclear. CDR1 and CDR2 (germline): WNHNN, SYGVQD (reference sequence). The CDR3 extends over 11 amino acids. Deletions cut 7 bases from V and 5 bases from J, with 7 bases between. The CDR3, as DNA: TGCGCCAGCAATCTCGGAGATACGCAGTATTTT. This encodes CASNLGDTQYF.

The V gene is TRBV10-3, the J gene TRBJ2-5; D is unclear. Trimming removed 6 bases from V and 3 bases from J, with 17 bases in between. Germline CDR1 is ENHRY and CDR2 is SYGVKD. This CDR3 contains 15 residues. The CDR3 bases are TGTGCCATCAGCCCTAGGGTCGGCTCTGAAGAGACCCAGTACTTC. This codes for CAISPRVGSEETQYF.

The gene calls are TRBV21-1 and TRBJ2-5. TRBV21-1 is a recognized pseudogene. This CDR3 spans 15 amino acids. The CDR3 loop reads CASSKPVGTQETQYF. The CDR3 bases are TGTGCCAGCAGCAAACCGGTGGGAACCCAAGAGACCCAGTACTTC.

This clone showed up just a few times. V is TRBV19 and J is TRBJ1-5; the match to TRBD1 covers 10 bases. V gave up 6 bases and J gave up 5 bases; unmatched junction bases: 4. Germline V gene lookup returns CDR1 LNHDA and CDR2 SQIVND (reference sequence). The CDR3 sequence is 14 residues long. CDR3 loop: CASRGTGVDQPQHF. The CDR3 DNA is TGTGCCAGTAGGGGGACAGGGGTGGATCAGCCCCAGCATTTT. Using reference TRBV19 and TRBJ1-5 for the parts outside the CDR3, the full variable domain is DGGITQSPKYLFRKEGQNVTLSCEQNLNHDAMYWYRQDPGQGLRLIYYSQIVNDFQKGDIAEGYSVSREKKESFPLTVTSAQKNPTAFYLCASRGTGVDQPQHFGDGTRLSIL.

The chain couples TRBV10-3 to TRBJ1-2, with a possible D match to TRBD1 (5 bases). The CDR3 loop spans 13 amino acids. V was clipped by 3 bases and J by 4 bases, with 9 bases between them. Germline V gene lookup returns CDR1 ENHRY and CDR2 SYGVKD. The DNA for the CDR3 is TGTGCCATCAGTGAATCAGGGATCTATGGCTACACCTTC. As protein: CAISESGIYGYTF.

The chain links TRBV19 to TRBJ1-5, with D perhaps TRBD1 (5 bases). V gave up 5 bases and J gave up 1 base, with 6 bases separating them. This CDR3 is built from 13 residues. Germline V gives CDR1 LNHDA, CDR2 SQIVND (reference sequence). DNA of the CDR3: TGTGCCAGTAGTCACAGGAGCAATCAGCCCCAGCATTTT. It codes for CASSHRSNQPQHF. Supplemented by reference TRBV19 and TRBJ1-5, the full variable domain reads DGGITQSPKYLFRKEGQNVTLSCEQNLNHDAMYWYRQDPGQGLRLIYYSQIVNDFQKGDIAEGYSVSREKKESFPLTVTSAQKNPTAFYLCASSHRSNQPQHFGDGTRLSIL.

The CDR3 sequence is CASSLGTLNTGELFF. The CDR3 bases are TGTGCCAGTAGCCTAGGGACACTTAACACCGGGGAGCTGTTTTTT. The genes are TRBV19 and TRBJ2-2, with a tentative D call TRBD1 (6 bases). Trimming shortened V by 6 bases and J by 2 bases, and 13 bases separated the two germline ends. The CDR3 spans 15 residues. The germline CDR1 and CDR2 sequences are LNHDA and SQIVND (reference sequence).

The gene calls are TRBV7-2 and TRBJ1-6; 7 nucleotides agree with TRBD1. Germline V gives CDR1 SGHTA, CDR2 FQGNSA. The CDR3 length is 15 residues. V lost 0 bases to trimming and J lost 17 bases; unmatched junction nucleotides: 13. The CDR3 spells CASSLAGTASVAFHF. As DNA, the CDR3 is TGTGCCAGCAGCTTAGCCGGGACAGCGAGCGTGGCCTTCCACTTT.

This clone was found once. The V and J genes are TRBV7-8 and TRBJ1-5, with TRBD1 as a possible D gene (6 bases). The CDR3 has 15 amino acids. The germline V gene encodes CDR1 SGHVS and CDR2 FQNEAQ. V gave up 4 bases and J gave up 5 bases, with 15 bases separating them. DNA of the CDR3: TGTGCCAGCAGCTCCCGCGGGGGGGCGGATCAGCCCCAGCATTTT. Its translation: CASSSRGGADQPQHF.

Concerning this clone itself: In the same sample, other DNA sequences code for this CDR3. CDR3 sequence (DNA): TGTGCCAGCAGTCTTATTGGTTTAGGGAACACCATATATTTT. Protein sequence: CASSLIGLGNTIYF. J is TRBJ1-3 and V is TRBV6-6, with unresolved D. Germline CDR1 MNHNY, CDR2 SVGAGI (reference sequence). CDR3 length: 14 amino acids. V shed 5 bases and J shed 7 bases, with 15 bases lying between them.

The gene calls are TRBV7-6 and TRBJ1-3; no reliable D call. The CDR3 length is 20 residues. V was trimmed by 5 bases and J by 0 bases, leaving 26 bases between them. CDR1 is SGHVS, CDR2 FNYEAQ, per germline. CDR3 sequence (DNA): TGTGCCAGCAGCAACTTCTTCTCCGGCGGTGGCAGGAGCTCTGGAAACACCATATATTTT. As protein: CASSNFFSGGGRSSGNTIYF.

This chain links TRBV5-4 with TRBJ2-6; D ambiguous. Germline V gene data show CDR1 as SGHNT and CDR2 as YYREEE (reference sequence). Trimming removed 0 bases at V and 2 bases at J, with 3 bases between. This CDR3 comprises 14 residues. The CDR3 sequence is CASSLVPGANVLTF. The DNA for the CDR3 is TGTGCCAGCAGCTTGGTACCTGGGGCCAACGTCCTGACTTTC.

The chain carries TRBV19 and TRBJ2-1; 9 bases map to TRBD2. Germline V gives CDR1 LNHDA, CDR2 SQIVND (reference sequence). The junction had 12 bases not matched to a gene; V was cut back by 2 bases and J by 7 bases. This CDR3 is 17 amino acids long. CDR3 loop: CASSIRLAGINPNEQFF. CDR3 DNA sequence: TGTGCCAGTAGTATAAGGCTAGCGGGGATTAATCCTAATGAGCAGTTCTTC.

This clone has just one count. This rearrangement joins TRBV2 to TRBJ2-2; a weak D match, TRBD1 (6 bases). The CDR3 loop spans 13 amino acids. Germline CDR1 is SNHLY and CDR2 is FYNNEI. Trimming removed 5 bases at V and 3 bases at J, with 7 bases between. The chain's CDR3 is CASSTGYTGELFF. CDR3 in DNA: TGTGCCAGCAGTACAGGGTACACCGGGGAGCTGTTTTTT.

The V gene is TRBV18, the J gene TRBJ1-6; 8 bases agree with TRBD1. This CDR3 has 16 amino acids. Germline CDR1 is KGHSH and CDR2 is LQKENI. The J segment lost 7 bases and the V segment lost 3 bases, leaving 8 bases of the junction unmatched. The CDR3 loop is CASSPYYRGRNSPLHF. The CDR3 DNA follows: TGTGCCAGCTCACCTTACTACAGGGGGAGGAATTCACCCCTCCACTTT.

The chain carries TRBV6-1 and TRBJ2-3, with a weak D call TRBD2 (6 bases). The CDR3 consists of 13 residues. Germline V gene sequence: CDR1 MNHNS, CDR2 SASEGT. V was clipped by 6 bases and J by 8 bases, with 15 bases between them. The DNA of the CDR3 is TGTGCCAGCAGGGATGGAGGAGCGGGTACGCAGTATTTT. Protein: CASRDGGAGTQYF.

This CDR3 reads CASSPRDTKETQYF. The CDR3 nucleotides are TGCGCCAGCAGCCCCCGAGACACAAAAGAGACCCAGTACTTC. This chain joins TRBV5-1 and TRBJ2-5; D is unresolved. Trimming cost V 4 bases and J 3 bases, with 13 bases left between them. CDR3 length: 14 amino acids. Germline CDR1 reads SGHRS; CDR2 reads YFSETQ. Drawing the rest from reference TRBV5-1 and TRBJ2-5, the complete variable domain is KAGVTQTPRYLIKTRGQQVTLSCSPISGHRSVSWYQQTPGQGLQFLFEYFSETQRNKGNFPGRFSGRQFSNSRSEMNVSTLELGDSALYLCASSPRDTKETQYFGPGTRLLVL.

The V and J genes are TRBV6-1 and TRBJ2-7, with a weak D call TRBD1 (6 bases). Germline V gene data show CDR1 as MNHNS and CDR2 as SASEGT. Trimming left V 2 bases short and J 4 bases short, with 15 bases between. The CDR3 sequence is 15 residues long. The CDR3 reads CASSERWGLTYEQYF. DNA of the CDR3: TGTGCCAGCAGTGAACGGTGGGGGCTGACTTACGAGCAGTACTTC.

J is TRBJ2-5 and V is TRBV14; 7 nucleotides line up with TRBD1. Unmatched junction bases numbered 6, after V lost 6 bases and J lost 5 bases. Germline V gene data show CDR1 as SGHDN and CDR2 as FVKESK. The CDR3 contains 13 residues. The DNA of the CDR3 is TGTGCCAGCAGAAGACAGGGTACGGAGACCCAGTACTTC. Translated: CASRRQGTETQYF.

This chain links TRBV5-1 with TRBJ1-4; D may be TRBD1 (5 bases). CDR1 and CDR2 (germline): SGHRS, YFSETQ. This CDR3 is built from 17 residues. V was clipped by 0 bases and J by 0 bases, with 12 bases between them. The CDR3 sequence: CASSLGTSQATNEKLFF. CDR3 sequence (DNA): TGCGCCAGCAGCTTGGGGACATCACAGGCAACTAATGAAAAACTGTTTTTT.